This T cell receptor beta chain was profiled in a study of T-cell memory formation after mild COVID-19. TCRdb processed the 5' RACE reads anew with MiXCR; each CDR3 protein has one entry. This table holds 120,000 to 150,000 distinct CDR3 sequences, under 25% found once. The CDR3 sequence is 15 residues long. Looked up from germline, CDR1 is DFQATT and CDR2 is SNEGSKA (reference sequence). V was trimmed by 1 base and J by 3 bases, leaving 14 bases between them. The sequence was collected from an adult woman who had mild COVID-19 (a few samples of this study predate the infection). Cell type and time point are not known. This rearrangement joins TRBV20-1 to TRBJ2-3, with a possible D match to TRBD2 (5 bases). The sample taken for sequencing was PBMCs or a T cell subset sorted from them (not recorded which). This chain's CDR3 is CSARGEGAGTDTQYF. Here the CDR3 DNA reads TGCAGTGCTAGAGGAGAGGGAGCAGGAACAGATACGCAGTATTTT.